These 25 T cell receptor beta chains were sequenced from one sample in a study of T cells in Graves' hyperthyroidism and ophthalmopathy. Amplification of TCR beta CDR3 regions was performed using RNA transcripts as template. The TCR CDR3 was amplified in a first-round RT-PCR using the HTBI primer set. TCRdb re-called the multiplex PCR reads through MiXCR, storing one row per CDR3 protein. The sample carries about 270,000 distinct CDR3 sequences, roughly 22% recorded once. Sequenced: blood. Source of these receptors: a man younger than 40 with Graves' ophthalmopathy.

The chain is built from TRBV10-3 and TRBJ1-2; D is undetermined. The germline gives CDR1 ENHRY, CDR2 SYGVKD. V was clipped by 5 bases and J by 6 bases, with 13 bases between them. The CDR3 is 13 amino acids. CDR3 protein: CAISHPNKDGYTF. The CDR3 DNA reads TGTGCCATCAGTCACCCGAACAAGGATGGCTACACCTTC.

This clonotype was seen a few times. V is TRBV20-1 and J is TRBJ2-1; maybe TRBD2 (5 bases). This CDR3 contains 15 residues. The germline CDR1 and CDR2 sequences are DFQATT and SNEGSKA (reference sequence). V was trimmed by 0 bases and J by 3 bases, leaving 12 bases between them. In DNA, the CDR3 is TGCAGTGCTAGAGAGTTCGGCGGACTCTACAATGAGCAGTTCTTC. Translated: CSAREFGGLYNEQFF.

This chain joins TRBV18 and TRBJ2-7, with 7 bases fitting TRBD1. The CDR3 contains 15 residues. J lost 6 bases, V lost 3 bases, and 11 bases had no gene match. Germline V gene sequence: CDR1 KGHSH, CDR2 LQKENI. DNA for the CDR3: TGTGCCAGCTCACCGACAGGGCCCCTGGGGCGCGAGCAGTACTTC. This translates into CASSPTGPLGREQYF. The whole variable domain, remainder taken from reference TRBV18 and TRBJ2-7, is NAGVMQNPRHLVRRRGQEARLRCSPMKGHSHVYWYRQLPEEGLKFMVYLQKENIIDESGMPKERFSAEFPKEGPSILRIQQVVRGDSAAYFCASSPTGPLGREQYFGPGTRLTVT.

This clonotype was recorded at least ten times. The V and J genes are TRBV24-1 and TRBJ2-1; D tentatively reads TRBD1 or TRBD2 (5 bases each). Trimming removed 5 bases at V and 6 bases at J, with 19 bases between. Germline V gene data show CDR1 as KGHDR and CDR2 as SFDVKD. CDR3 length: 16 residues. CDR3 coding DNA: TGTGCCACCAGTGGCCACCGGGACCAGCGGATCAATGAGCAGTTCTTC. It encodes CATSGHRDQRINEQFF.

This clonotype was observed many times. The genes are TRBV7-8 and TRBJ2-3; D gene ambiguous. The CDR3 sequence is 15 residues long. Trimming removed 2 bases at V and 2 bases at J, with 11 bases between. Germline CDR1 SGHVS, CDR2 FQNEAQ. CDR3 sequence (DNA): TGTGCCAGCAGCTTAAATCAGTTATCCACAGATACGCAGTATTTT. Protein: CASSLNQLSTDTQYF.

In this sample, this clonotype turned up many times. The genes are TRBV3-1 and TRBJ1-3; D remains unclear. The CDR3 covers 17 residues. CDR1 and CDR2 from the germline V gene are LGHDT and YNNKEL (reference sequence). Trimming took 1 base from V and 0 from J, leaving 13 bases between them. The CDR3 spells CASSQGAARVSGNTIYF. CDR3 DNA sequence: TGTGCCAGCAGCCAAGGGGCAGCGCGGGTCTCTGGAAACACCATATATTTT.

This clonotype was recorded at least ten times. In nucleotides, the CDR3 is TGCGCCAGCAGCTTGGGCGACAGGCCAAATCAGCCCCAGCATTTT. The encoded protein is CASSLGDRPNQPQHF. The chain joins TRBV5-1 to TRBJ1-5; D may be TRBD1 (6 bases). Trimming pared 0 bases from V and 4 bases from J, leaving 11 bases between. The CDR3 sequence is 15 residues long. Germline V lookup: CDR1 SGHRS, CDR2 YFSETQ.

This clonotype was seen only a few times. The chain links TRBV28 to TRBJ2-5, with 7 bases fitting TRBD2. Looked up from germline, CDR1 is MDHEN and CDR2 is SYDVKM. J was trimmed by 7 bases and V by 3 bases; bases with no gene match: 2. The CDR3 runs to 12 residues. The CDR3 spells CASSFTGGTQYF. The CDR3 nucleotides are TGTGCCAGCAGTTTCACGGGGGGGACCCAGTACTTC.

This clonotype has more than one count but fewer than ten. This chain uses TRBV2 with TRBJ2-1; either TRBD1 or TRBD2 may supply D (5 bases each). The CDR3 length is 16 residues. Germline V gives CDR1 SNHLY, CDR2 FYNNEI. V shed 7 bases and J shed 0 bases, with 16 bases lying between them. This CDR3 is CASNPTGTSSYNEQFF. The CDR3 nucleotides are TGTGCCAGCAACCCCACCGGGACCTCCTCCTACAATGAGCAGTTCTTC.

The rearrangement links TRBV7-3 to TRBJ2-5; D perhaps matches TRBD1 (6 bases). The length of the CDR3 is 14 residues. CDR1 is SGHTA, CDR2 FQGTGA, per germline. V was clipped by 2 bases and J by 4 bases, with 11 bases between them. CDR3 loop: CASSLDGQLETQYF. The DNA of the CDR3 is TGTGCCAGCAGCTTAGATGGACAGTTAGAGACCCAGTACTTC. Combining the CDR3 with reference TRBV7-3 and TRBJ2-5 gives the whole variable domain GAGVSQTPSNKVTEKGKYVELRCDPISGHTALYWYRQSLGQGPEFLIYFQGTGAADDSGLPNDRFFAVRPEGSVSTLKIQRTERGDSAVYLCASSLDGQLETQYFGPGTRLLVL.

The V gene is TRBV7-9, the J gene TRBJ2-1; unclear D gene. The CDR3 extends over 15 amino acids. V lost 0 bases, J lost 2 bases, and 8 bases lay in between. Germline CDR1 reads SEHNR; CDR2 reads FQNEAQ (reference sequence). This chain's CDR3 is CASSLAIDPYNEQFF. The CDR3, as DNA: TGTGCCAGCAGCTTAGCGATCGACCCCTACAATGAGCAGTTCTTC.

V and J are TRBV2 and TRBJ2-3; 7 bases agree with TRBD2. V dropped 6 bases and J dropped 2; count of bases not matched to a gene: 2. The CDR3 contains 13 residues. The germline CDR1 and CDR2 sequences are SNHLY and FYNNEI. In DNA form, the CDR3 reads TGTGCCAGCAGGGCGGGGGTCACAGATACGCAGTATTTT. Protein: CASRAGVTDTQYF.

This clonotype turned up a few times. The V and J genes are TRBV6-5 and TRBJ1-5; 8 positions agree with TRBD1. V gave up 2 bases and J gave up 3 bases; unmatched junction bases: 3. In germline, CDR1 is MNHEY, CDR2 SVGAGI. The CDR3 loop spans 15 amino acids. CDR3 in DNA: TGTGCCAGCAGTTACCTGGGACAGGACAATCAGCCCCAGCATTTT. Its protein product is CASSYLGQDNQPQHF.

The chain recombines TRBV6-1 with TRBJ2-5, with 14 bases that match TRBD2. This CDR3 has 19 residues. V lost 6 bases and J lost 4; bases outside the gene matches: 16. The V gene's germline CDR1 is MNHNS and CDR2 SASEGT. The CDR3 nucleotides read TGTGCCAGCAGGCCTGAAACCGGGACTAGCGGGAGAATAGGAGAGACCCAGTACTTC. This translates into CASRPETGTSGRIGETQYF.

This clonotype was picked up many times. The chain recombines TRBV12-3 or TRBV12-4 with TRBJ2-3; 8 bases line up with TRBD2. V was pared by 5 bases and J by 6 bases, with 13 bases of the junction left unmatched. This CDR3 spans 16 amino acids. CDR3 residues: CASSVRRSGRSDTQYF. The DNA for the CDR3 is TGTGCCAGCAGTGTCAGGCGCAGCGGGAGATCGGATACGCAGTATTTT.

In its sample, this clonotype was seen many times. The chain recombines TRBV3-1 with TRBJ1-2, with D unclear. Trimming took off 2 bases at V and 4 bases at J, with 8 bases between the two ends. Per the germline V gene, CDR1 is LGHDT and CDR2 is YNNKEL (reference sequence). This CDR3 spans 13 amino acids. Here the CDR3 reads CASSQREFYGYTF. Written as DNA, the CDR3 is TGTGCCAGCAGCCAACGAGAGTTCTATGGCTACACCTTC.

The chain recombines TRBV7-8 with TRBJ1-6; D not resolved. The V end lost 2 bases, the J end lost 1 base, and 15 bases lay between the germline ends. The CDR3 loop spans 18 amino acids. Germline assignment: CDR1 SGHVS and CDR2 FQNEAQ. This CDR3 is CASSLKLGSFSYNSPLHF. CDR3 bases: TGTGCCAGCAGCTTAAAGTTGGGCAGTTTTTCCTATAATTCACCCCTCCACTTT.

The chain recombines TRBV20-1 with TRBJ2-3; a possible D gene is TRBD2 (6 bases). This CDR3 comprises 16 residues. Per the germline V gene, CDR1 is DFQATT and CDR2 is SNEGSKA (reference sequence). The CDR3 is CSTLGPIPGVADTQYF. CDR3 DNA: TGCAGCACCTTAGGCCCTATTCCGGGAGTGGCAGATACGCAGTATTTT.

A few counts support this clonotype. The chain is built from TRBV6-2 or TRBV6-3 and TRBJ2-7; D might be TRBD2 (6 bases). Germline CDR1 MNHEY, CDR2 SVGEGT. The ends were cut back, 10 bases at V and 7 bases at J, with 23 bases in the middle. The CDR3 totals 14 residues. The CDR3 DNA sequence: TGTGCCACCACGCTCCGTACTAGCAAGAGGGAGCAGTACTTC. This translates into CATTLRTSKREQYF.

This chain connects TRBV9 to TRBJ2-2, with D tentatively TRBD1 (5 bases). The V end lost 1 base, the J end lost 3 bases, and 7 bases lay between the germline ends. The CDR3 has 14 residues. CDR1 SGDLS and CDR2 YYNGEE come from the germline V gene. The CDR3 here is CASSVQGDTGELFF. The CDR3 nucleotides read TGTGCCAGCAGCGTACAGGGTGACACCGGGGAGCTGTTTTTT.

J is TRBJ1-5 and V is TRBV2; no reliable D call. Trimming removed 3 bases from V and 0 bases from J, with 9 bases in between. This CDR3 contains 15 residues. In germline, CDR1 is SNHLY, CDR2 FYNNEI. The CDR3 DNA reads TGTGCCAGCAGTGACGCGAGTAGTAGCAATCAGCCCCAGCATTTT. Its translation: CASSDASSSNQPQHF.

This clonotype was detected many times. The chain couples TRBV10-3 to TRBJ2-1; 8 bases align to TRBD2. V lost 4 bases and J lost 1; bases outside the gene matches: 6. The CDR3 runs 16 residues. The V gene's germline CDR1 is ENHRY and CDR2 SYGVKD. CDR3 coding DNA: TGTGCCATCAGTGCAATAGCGGGACTTTCCTACAATGAGCAGTTCTTC. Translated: CAISAIAGLSYNEQFF.

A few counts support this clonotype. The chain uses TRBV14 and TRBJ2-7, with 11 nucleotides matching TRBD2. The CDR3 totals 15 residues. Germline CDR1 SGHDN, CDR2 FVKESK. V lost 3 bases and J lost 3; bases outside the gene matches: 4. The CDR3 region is CASSQGTSGFYEQYF. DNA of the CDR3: TGTGCCAGCAGCCAGGGGACTAGCGGTTTCTACGAGCAGTACTTC.

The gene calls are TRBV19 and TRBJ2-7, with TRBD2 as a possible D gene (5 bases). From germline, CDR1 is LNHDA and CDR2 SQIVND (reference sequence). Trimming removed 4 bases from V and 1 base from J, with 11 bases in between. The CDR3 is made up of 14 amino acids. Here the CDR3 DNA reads TGTGCCAGTAGTACTTTGAGGGAATCCTACGAGCAGTACTTC. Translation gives CASSTLRESYEQYF.

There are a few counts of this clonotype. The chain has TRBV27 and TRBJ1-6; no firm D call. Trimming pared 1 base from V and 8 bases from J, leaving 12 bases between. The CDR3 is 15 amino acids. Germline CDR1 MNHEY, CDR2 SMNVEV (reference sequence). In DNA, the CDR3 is TGTGCCAGCAGTTTATACCGGGTTGGCGATTCACCCCTCCACTTT. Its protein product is CASSLYRVGDSPLHF.